One sample yielded the 20 T cell receptor beta chains listed below, sequenced in a study of blood T cell repertoires in COVID-19. TCRdb's copy holds only in-frame clones and misses some; the assay was immunoSEQ multiplex PCR. The table shows 140,000 to 150,000 clones, with roughly 80% occurring only once. The sample comprised peripheral blood. Receptors originate from a human donor in a cohort sampled during active COVID-19.

The chain couples TRBV7-9 to TRBJ1-3, with 8 bases fitting TRBD1. Germline CDR1 SEHNR, CDR2 FQNEAQ (reference sequence). The CDR3 consists of 15 residues. V gave up 5 bases and J gave up 3 bases; unmatched junction bases: 6. The CDR3 sequence: CASSRQGAGGNTIYF. In DNA form, the CDR3 reads TGTGCCAGCAGCCGGCAGGGGGCCGGTGGAAACACCATATATTTT.

The V and J genes are TRBV19 and TRBJ1-2; 12 positions agree with TRBD1. Germline lookup yields CDR1 LNHDA and CDR2 SQIVND (reference sequence). Trimming took 4 bases from V and 7 from J; bases not matched to a gene: 7. CDR3 length equals 15 residues. CDR3 sequence (DNA): TGTGCCAGTAGTACTTCCGGGACAGGGGGCCCTGGCTACACCTTC. It is translated as CASSTSGTGGPGYTF.

J is TRBJ2-5 and V is TRBV19, with D perhaps TRBD2 (6 bases). Germline CDR1 and CDR2: LNHDA and SQIVND (reference sequence). The CDR3 totals 15 residues. V was trimmed by 5 bases and J by 4 bases, leaving 17 bases between them. In DNA, the CDR3 is TGTGCCAGTAGTCTGAAAAGGGGAGGCTCAGAGACCCAGTACTTC. Translation gives CASSLKRGGSETQYF.

As DNA, the CDR3 is TGCGCCAGCAGTCGGGACAGGAATTACGGTGAAGCTTTCTTT. It yields the protein CASSRDRNYGEAFF. The chain uses TRBV5-1 and TRBJ1-1; 8 positions agree with TRBD1. The germline CDR1 and CDR2 sequences are SGHRS and YFSETQ. CDR3 length equals 14 residues. Trimming at V came to 5 bases and at J to 7 bases, leaving 10 bases not matched to a gene.

This chain uses TRBV6-1 with TRBJ2-2, with D possibly being TRBD1 (5 bases). This CDR3 has 14 residues. Germline values: CDR1 MNHNS, CDR2 SASEGT. V was trimmed by 0 bases and J by 7 bases, leaving 9 bases between them. The CDR3 reads CASSEALTGGELFF. CDR3 in DNA: TGTGCCAGCAGTGAAGCGTTAACAGGCGGGGAGCTGTTTTTT.

This clone occurred a few times. The chain combines TRBV18 with TRBJ1-1, with 9 positions matching TRBD1. The CDR3 consists of 16 residues. Germline V gene data show CDR1 as KGHSH and CDR2 as LQKENI. J gave up 1 base and V 1 base, and 4 bases lay outside the gene matches. CDR3 in DNA: TGTGCCAGCTCACCACATTGGGACAGGGCGAACACTGAAGCTTTCTTT. Its protein is CASSPHWDRANTEAFF.

The V call is TRBV29-1, the J call TRBJ1-2; D gene unclear. The CDR3 loop spans 11 amino acids. Germline lookup yields CDR1 SQVTM and CDR2 ANQGSEA. The V end lost 0 bases, the J end lost 6 bases, and 5 bases lay between the germline ends. CDR3 sequence (DNA): TGCAGCGTTGAAGAGTCAGATGGCTACACCTTC. This gives the protein CSVEESDGYTF.

The genes are TRBV11-2 and TRBJ1-1, with D tentatively TRBD1 (6 bases). Germline CDR1 SGHAT, CDR2 FQNNGV. V lost 1 base to trimming and J lost 6 bases, with 18 bases between them. The CDR3 totals 16 residues. CDR3 in DNA: TGTGCCAGCAGCTTAGCGGTGTGGCCTGGGGGCTCTGAAGCTTTCTTT. Amino acid sequence: CASSLAVWPGGSEAFF.

The V gene is TRBV6-5, the J gene TRBJ1-5, with TRBD1 as a possible D gene (6 bases). Germline assignment: CDR1 MNHEY and CDR2 SVGAGI. Trimming removed 6 bases at V and 0 bases at J, with 12 bases between. CDR3 length: 15 amino acids. The CDR3 DNA sequence: TGTGCCAGCAGATGGGACACCAATAGCAATCAGCCCCAGCATTTT. This translates into CASRWDTNSNQPQHF.

This clone came up once. The chain joins TRBV7-2 to TRBJ1-1, with TRBD1 matching over 8 bases. The CDR3 sequence is 13 residues long. The ends lost 3 bases at V and 4 bases at J; junction bases unmatched: 1. Germline V gene sequence: CDR1 SGHTA, CDR2 FQGNSA. The CDR3 nucleotides are TGTGCCAGCAGCTTTACAGGGGGCACTGAAGCTTTCTTT. Residues: CASSFTGGTEAFF.

The V gene is TRBV19, the J gene TRBJ1-5; D remains ambiguous. The CDR3 spans 13 residues. The germline CDR1 and CDR2 sequences are LNHDA and SQIVND (reference sequence). Trimming removed 5 bases at V and 6 bases at J, with 11 bases between. The CDR3 loop is CASSRGFGQPQHF. The CDR3 nucleotides are TGTGCCAGTAGTCGAGGATTCGGTCAGCCCCAGCATTTT.

This clone was counted only a few times. The rearrangement joins TRBV27 to TRBJ2-1, with D maybe TRBD2 (5 bases). The CDR3 has 13 amino acids. Germline V gene data show CDR1 as MNHEY and CDR2 as SMNVEV (reference sequence). Trimming left V 6 bases short and J 4 bases short, with 10 bases between. The CDR3 region is CASRRWTYNEQFF. CDR3 nucleotide sequence: TGTGCCAGCAGAAGGTGGACTTACAATGAGCAGTTCTTC.

This clone appeared many times. The chain uses TRBV5-1 and TRBJ2-7; no reliable D call. Germline values: CDR1 SGHRS, CDR2 YFSETQ. The CDR3 runs to 13 residues. Trimming left V 0 bases short and J 7 bases short, with 11 bases between. DNA of the CDR3: TGCGCCAGCAGCTTGGATGTTCCCGGGGAGCAGTACTTC. Translated: CASSLDVPGEQYF.

The chain couples TRBV6-4 to TRBJ1-2; D may be TRBD1 (5 bases). V gave up 0 bases and J gave up 3 bases, with 20 bases separating them. CDR3 length: 18 amino acids. The germline V gene has CDR1 MRHNA and CDR2 SNTAGT. Here the CDR3 DNA reads TGTGCCAGCAGTGACTCGACGACGCCTTTACAGGACGACTATGGCTACACCTTC. Its translation is CASSDSTTPLQDDYGYTF.

The V call is TRBV10-1, the J call TRBJ2-7, with 9 bases matching TRBD1. J lost 5 bases, V lost 8 bases, and 10 bases had no gene match. Germline CDR1 and CDR2: WNHNN and SYGVQD (reference sequence). This CDR3 region has 14 residues. The DNA for the CDR3 is TGCGCCAGCTCTTACGGGACAGGGATGCACGAGCAGTACTTC. Translating it yields CASSYGTGMHEQYF.

The table lists this clone with a count of one. V usage is TRBV5-4 and J usage is TRBJ2-5, with D possibly TRBD2 on 5 matching bases. V dropped 4 bases and J dropped 5 bases, with 12 bases sitting between them. The CDR3 runs 13 residues. Looked up from germline, CDR1 is SGHNT and CDR2 is YYREEE (reference sequence). CDR3 region: CASSPEVSETQYF. CDR3 bases: TGTGCCAGCAGCCCGGAGGTTTCGGAGACCCAGTACTTC.

The gene calls are TRBV11-3 and TRBJ2-5; 10 nucleotides match TRBD2. The CDR3 loop spans 16 amino acids. CDR1 SGHNT and CDR2 YENEEA come from the germline V gene. J lost 2 bases, V lost 1 base, and 4 bases had no gene match. The CDR3 spells CASSLAGLAVQETQYF. For the CDR3, the DNA is TGTGCCAGCAGCTTAGCTGGACTAGCGGTTCAAGAGACCCAGTACTTC.

The rearrangement uses TRBV2 and TRBJ1-3; no reliable D call. The CDR3 contains 13 residues. CDR1 and CDR2 (germline): SNHLY, FYNNEI. Trimming shortened V by 4 bases and J by 4 bases, and 8 bases separated the two germline ends. CDR3 DNA sequence: TGTGCCAGCAGTGGAGGAGGAGGAAACACCATATATTTT. Amino acids: CASSGGGGNTIYF.

This clone was recorded a few times. This chain links TRBV6-2 or TRBV6-3 with TRBJ2-7; D remains ambiguous. This CDR3 is built from 14 residues. V was shortened by 2 bases and J by 2 bases, with 10 bases between the two germline ends. CDR1 is MNHEY and CDR2 is SVGEGT in the germline V gene. The CDR3 protein is CASSYQYSPYEQYF. The CDR3 bases are TGTGCCAGCAGTTACCAATACAGTCCCTACGAGCAGTACTTC.

V gene TRBV16 combines with J gene TRBJ2-7; D is possibly TRBD1 (6 bases). Germline lookup yields CDR1 KGHSY and CDR2 FQNENV. The CDR3 totals 13 residues. V lost 1 base and J lost 7, with 11 bases in between. The CDR3 coding sequence is TGTGCCAGCAGCCAATGGGCCCAGGGGGAGCAGTACTTC. Translation gives CASSQWAQGEQYF.